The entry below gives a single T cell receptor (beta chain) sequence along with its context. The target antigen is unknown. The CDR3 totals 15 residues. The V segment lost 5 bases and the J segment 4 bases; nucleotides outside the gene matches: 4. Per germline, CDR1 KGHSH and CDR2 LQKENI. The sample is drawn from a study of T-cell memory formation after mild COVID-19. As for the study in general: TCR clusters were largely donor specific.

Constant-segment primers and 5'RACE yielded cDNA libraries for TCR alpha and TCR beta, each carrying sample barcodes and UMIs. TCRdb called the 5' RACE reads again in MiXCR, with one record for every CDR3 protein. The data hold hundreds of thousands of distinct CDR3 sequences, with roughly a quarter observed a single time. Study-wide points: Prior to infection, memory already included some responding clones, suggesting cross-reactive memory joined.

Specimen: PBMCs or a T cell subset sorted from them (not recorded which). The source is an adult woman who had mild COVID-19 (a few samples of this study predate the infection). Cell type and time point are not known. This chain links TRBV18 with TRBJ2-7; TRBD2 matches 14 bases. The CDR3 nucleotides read TGTGCCAGCTCAGTAGGACTAGCGGGAGGATACGAGCAGTACTTC. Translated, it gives CASSVGLAGGYEQYF.